The 5 T cell receptor beta chains below come from one sample, sequenced in a study of T cells in Graves' hyperthyroidism and ophthalmopathy. From RNA transcripts, TCR beta CDR3 regions were amplified. An initial round of RT-PCR targeting the TCR CDR3 relied on the HTBI primer set. TCRdb recomputed calls from the multiplex PCR reads with MiXCR, one row per CDR3 protein. The data hold a few hundred thousand distinct CDR3 sequences, with around 21% observed a single time. The specimen was blood. The receptors were gathered from a man in his late teens or twenties with Graves' hyperthyroidism.

This clonotype has at least ten counts. V usage is TRBV20-1 and J usage is TRBJ1-5; a weak D match, TRBD1 (6 bases). Germline-derived CDR1 and CDR2 are DFQATT and SNEGSKA (reference sequence). This CDR3 has 17 residues. Trimming removed 0 bases at V and 1 base at J, with 16 bases between. The CDR3 DNA follows: TGCAGTGCTAGAGACCCTAGGGGCGGACAGAGCAATCAGCCCCAGCATTTT. Translation: CSARDPRGGQSNQPQHF.

There are many counts of this clonotype. The gene calls are TRBV20-1 and TRBJ2-7; TRBD2 might be the D (5 bases). V dropped 5 bases and J dropped 10 bases, with 18 bases sitting between them. Germline CDR1 reads DFQATT; CDR2 reads SNEGSKA (reference sequence). This CDR3 region has 12 residues. CDR3 nucleotides: TGCAGTGCTGGAAGGGCGTTGGGAGAACAGTACTTC. It encodes CSAGRALGEQYF.

This clonotype was detected many times. The J gene is TRBJ2-7, the V gene TRBV13; the D is unclear. Per the germline V gene, CDR1 is PRHDT and CDR2 is FYEKMQ (reference sequence). V dropped 10 bases and J dropped 0 bases, with 13 bases sitting between them. The CDR3 spans 13 residues. CDR3 nucleotide sequence: TGTGCCACCCAAAAGATTCGCTCCTACGAGCAGTACTTC. It is translated as CATQKIRSYEQYF.

V and J are TRBV4-1 and TRBJ2-5; D possibly corresponds to TRBD1 (6 bases). With 1 base removed from V and 0 bases from J, the gap between germline ends came to 9 bases. Per the germline V gene, CDR1 is MGHRA and CDR2 is YSYEKL. The length of the CDR3 is 15 residues. DNA of the CDR3: TGCGCCAGCAGCCAAGGGGCAGGGGACCAAGAGACCCAGTACTTC. This codes for CASSQGAGDQETQYF.

J is TRBJ1-2 and V is TRBV6-5; D possibly corresponds to TRBD1 (6 bases). From germline, CDR1 is MNHEY and CDR2 SVGAGI. The CDR3 extends over 14 amino acids. The V end was cut by 0 bases, the J end by 6 bases, with 11 bases between. Here the CDR3 reads CASSYSQGLNGYTF. As DNA, the CDR3 is TGTGCCAGCAGTTACTCTCAGGGGCTGAATGGCTACACCTTC.